This TCR beta chain derives from a study of T-cell reconstitution after alpha-beta-depleted transplantation in children. Preparation of the TCRbeta library involved a method that used unique molecular identifiers. TCRdb called the PCR reads again in MiXCR, with one record for every CDR3 protein. The table has hundreds of thousands of distinct CDR3 sequences, approximately 22% seen once; the top ten hold around 14%. Germline CDR1 reads PRHDT; CDR2 reads FYEKMQ (reference sequence). This CDR3 region has 13 residues. V lost 5 bases to trimming and J lost 5 bases, with 13 bases between them. This TCR derives from a boy less than two years old who had a stem cell transplant for acute myeloid leukemia, so the T cells may come from the graft donor. The rearrangement uses TRBV13 and TRBJ2-7; D is possibly TRBD2 (7 bases). Here the sequenced sample was PBMCs, mostly from graft donor cells, taken 360 days after TCRalphabeta/CD19-depleted stem cell transplant. The CDR3 region is CASSNREGHEQYV. The CDR3 nucleotides are TGTGCCAGCAGCAACAGGGAGGGGCACGAGCAGTACGTC.